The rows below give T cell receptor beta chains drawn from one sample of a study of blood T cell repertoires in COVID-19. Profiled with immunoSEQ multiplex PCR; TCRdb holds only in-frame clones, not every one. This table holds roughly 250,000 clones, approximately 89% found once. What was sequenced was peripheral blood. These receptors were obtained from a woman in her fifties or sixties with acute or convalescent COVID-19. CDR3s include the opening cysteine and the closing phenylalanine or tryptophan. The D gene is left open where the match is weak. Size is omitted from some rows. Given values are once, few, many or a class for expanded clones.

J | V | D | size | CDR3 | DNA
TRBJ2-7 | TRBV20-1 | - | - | CSVKLGHGQYF | TGCAGTGTCAAGCTCGGTCACGGGCAGTACTTC
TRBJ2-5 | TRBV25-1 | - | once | CASSELGGDQETQYF | TGTGCCAGCAGTGAACTGGGAGGAGACCAAGAGACCCAGTACTTC
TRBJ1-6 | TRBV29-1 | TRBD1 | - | CSVGDRTNSPLHF | TGCAGCGTTGGGGACAGGACCAATTCACCCCTCCACTTT
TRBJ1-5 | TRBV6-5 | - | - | CASTTGNQPQHF | TGTGCCAGCACAACGGGCAATCAGCCCCAGCATTTT
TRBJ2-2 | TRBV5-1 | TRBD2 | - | CASTLAGYTGELFF | TGCGCCAGCACTCTAGCGGGTTACACCGGGGAGCTGTTTTTT
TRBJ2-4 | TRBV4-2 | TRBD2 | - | CASSQVGLAGGSGNIQYF | TGTGCCAGCAGCCAAGTAGGCCTAGCGGGAGGGTCAGGAAACATTCAGTACTTC
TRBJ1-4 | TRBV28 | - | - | CASSLLRAIGEKLFF | TGTGCCAGCAGTTTACTGCGGGCCATCGGAGAAAAACTGTTTTTT
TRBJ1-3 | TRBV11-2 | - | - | CASSRRVVSGNTIYF | TGTGCCAGCAGCCGGCGGGTAGTTTCTGGAAACACCATATATTTT
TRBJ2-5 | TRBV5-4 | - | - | CASSLGQLETQYF | TGTGCCAGCAGCCTTGGACAGCTAGAGACCCAGTACTTC
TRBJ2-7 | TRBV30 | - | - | CAWKVGGEQYF | TGTGCCTGGAAGGTAGGAGGCGAGCAGTACTTC
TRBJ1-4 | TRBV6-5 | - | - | CASRQEGFGGEKLFF | TGTGCCAGCAGGCAAGAGGGATTCGGAGGTGAAAAACTGTTTTTT
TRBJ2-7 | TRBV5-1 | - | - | CASSLVVGGQTKQYF | TGCGCCAGCAGCTTGGTGGTGGGGGGACAGACGAAGCAGTACTTC
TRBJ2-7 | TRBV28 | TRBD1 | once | CASSSRQGWTYEQYF | TGTGCCAGCAGTTCAAGACAGGGGTGGACCTACGAGCAGTACTTC
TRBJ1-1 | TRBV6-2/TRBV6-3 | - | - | CASSFGVGGQETVNTEAFF | TGTGCCAGCAGTTTCGGAGTGGGGGGGCAGGAGACAGTGAACACTGAAGCTTTCTTT
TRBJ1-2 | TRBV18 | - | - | CASSDKTDVFYGYTF | TGTGCCAGCTCGGACAAGACAGACGTCTTCTATGGCTACACCTTC
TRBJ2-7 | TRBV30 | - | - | CAWSVGQSKTYEQYF | TGTGCCTGGAGTGTGGGCCAGTCTAAAACCTACGAGCAGTACTTC
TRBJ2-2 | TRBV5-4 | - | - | CASSLGGGGRTGELFF | TGTGCCAGCAGCTTGGGTGGAGGCGGGCGCACCGGGGAGCTGTTTTTT
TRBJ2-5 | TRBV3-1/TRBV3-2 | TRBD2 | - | CASSSSSGETQYF | TGTGCCAGCAGTTCCTCTAGCGGGGAGACCCAGTACTTC
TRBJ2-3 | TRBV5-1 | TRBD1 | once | CASSFNRGGTDTQYF | TGCGCCAGCAGCTTCAACAGGGGGGGCACAGATACGCAGTATTTT
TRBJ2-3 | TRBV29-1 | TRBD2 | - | CSVEDSGRGPDTQYF | TGCAGCGTTGAAGATAGCGGGAGGGGGCCAGATACGCAGTATTTT
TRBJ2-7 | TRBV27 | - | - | CASSRDFGSYEQYF | TGTGCCAGCAGCCGGGACTTCGGCTCCTACGAGCAGTACTTC
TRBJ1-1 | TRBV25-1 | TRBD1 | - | CASSEFALTGVREAFF | TGTGCCAGCAGTGAATTTGCCCTGACAGGGGTCCGCGAAGCTTTCTTT
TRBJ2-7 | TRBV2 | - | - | CASTRAWQGSSYEQYF | TGTGCCAGCACCCGAGCTTGGCAGGGCAGTTCCTACGAGCAGTACTTC
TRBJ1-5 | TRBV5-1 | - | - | CASSLAANQPQHF | TGCGCCAGCAGCTTGGCCGCGAATCAGCCCCAGCATTTT
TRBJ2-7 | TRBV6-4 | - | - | CASKDIGRHSYEQYF | TGTGCCAGCAAGGATATCGGGAGACACTCCTACGAGCAGTACTTC
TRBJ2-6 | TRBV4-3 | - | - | CASSQADSYNVLTF | TGCGCCAGCAGCCAGGCGGACAGTTACAACGTCCTGACTTTC
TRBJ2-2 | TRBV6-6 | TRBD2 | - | CASNQLAGVGTGELFF | TGTGCCAGCAATCAACTAGCGGGAGTTGGCACCGGGGAGCTGTTTTTT
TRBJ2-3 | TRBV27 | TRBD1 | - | CASSNKDRGTTDTQYF | TGTGCCAGCAGTAACAAGGACAGGGGGACGACAGATACGCAGTATTTT
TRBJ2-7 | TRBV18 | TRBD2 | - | CASSELAGVSYEQYF | TGTGCCAGCTCCGAGTTAGCGGGAGTCTCCTACGAGCAGTACTTC
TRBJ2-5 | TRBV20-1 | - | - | CSALQETQYF | TGCAGTGCTTTACAAGAGACCCAGTACTTC
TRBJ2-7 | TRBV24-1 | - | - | CATSDKPGHNSYEQYF | TGTGCCACCAGTGATAAACCGGGACACAACTCCTACGAGCAGTACTTC
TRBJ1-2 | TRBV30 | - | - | CAWAGQQSLYGYTF | TGTGCCTGGGCCGGACAGCAGTCACTCTATGGCTACACCTTC
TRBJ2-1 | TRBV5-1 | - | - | CASSSLPQAGDNEQFF | TGCGCCAGCAGCAGCTTGCCCCAGGCAGGGGACAATGAGCAGTTCTTC
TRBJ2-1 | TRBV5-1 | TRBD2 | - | CASSLSGSTYNEQFF | TGCGCCAGCAGCTTGAGCGGGAGCACGTACAATGAGCAGTTCTTC
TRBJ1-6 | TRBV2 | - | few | CASTLEGGYNSPLHF | TGTGCCAGCACCCTCGAGGGGGGGTACAATTCACCCCTCCACTTT
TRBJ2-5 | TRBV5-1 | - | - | CASSESGTQYF | TGCGCCAGCAGCGAATCAGGGACCCAGTACTTC
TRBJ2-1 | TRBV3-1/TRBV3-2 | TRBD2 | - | CASSQQVPAGTSGRDGYNEQFF | TGTGCCAGCAGCCAGCAGGTGCCCGCCGGGACTAGCGGGAGAGACGGATACAATGAGCAGTTCTTC
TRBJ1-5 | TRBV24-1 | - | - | CATSGRGGVSNQPQHF | TGTGCCACCAGTGGTAGGGGGGGCGTTAGCAATCAGCCCCAGCATTTT
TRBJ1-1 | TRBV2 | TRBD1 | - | CASSNYRGIMNTEAFF | TGTGCCAGCAGTAACTACAGGGGGATTATGAACACTGAAGCTTTCTTT
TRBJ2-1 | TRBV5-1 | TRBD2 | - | CASSSPGLAGNNEQFF | TGCGCCAGCAGCTCACCAGGACTAGCGGGTAACAATGAGCAGTTCTTC
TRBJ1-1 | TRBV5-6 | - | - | CASSLEFQANTEAFF | TGTGCCAGCAGCTTGGAATTTCAGGCGAACACTGAAGCTTTCTTT
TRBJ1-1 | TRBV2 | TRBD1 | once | CASWTGGNTEAFF | TGTGCCAGCTGGACAGGGGGGAACACTGAAGCTTTCTTT
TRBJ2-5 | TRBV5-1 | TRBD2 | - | CASSSGTSGSFQETQYF | TGCGCCAGCAGCTCCGGGACTAGCGGGAGTTTTCAAGAGACCCAGTACTTC
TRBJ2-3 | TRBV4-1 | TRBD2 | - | CASSQEASGSWADTQYF | TGCGCCAGCAGCCAAGAGGCTAGCGGGAGTTGGGCAGATACGCAGTATTTT
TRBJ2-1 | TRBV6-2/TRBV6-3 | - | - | CASSYSTEISYNEQFF | TGTGCCAGCAGTTACTCGACAGAGATCTCCTACAATGAGCAGTTCTTC
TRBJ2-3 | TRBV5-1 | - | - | CASSLRQGLTDTQYF | TGCGCCAGCAGCTTGCGGCAGGGGCTGACAGATACGCAGTATTTT
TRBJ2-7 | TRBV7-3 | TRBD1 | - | CASSLQGAIPYEQYF | TGTGCCAGCAGCTTACAGGGGGCTATTCCCTACGAGCAGTACTTC
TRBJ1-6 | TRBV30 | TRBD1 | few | CAWSAPDREVSPLHF | TGTGCCTGGAGTGCCCCGGACAGGGAAGTTTCACCCCTCCACTTT
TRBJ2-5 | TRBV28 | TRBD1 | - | CASSLDRGPAEETQYF | TGTGCCAGCAGTCTCGACAGGGGGCCTGCGGAGGAGACCCAGTACTTC
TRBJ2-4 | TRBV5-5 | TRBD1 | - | CASSSSAGTGSNIQYF | TGTGCCAGCAGCTCTTCTGCCGGGACAGGGTCGAACATTCAGTACTTC
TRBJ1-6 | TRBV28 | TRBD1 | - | CASTPNQGGDHSPLHF | TGTGCCAGCACCCCGAACCAGGGGGGCGATCATTCACCCCTCCACTTT
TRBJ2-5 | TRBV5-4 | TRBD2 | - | CASSPRAGGRVETQYF | TGTGCCAGCAGCCCCCGTGCGGGAGGGCGAGTAGAGACCCAGTACTTC